A single sample is the source of the 22 T cell receptor beta chains below, sequenced in a study of early T cells in non-severe SARS-CoV-2 infection. TCRdb redid the calling of the 5' RACE reads with MiXCR, one entry per CDR3 protein. The table lists tens of thousands of distinct CDR3 sequences, approximately 4.8% of them singletons. Input material: whole blood. Source of these receptors: an adult who was a healthcare worker with PCR-confirmed SARS-CoV-2 infection or an uninfected control (not recorded which).

This clonotype appeared many times. This chain uses TRBV11-2 with TRBJ2-5; 9 bases match TRBD1. The junction had 10 bases not matched to a gene; V was cut back by 4 bases and J by 4 bases. The CDR3 contains 16 residues. Germline assignment: CDR1 SGHAT and CDR2 FQNNGV. In DNA, the CDR3 is TGTGCCAGCAGCTCACCGGGACAGGGATTAGCAGAGACCCAGTACTTC. Its protein is CASSSPGQGLAETQYF.

This clonotype is a singleton in its sample. The chain recombines TRBV12-3 or TRBV12-4 with TRBJ2-5, with D perhaps TRBD2 (6 bases). The ends were cut back, 6 bases at V and 4 bases at J, with 15 bases in the middle. The CDR3 loop spans 14 amino acids. The CDR3 here is CASRIAGKGETQYF. The CDR3 DNA follows: TGTGCCAGCAGAATCGCGGGAAAGGGAGAGACCCAGTACTTC.

This clonotype was detected ten times or more. The chain combines TRBV14 with TRBJ2-7, with 12 bases identical to TRBD1. Germline CDR1 reads SGHDN; CDR2 reads FVKESK. The V and J ends lost 6 bases and 6 bases, in that order; junction bases with no gene match: 6. This CDR3 is 14 amino acids long. The CDR3 loop is CASRPGTGGAEQYF. The CDR3 DNA is TGTGCCAGCAGGCCCGGGACAGGGGGCGCCGAGCAGTACTTC. Full variable domain (missing parts from reference TRBV14 and TRBJ2-7): EAGVTQFPSHSVIEKGQTVTLRCDPISGHDNLYWYRRVMGKEIKFLLHFVKESKQDESGMPNNRFLAERTGGTYSTLKVQPAELEDSGVYFCASRPGTGGAEQYFGPGTRLTVT.

The CDR3 sequence: CASSGRDSPKETQYF. As DNA, the CDR3 is TGCGCCAGCAGTGGACGGGACAGTCCTAAGGAGACCCAGTACTTC. V and J are TRBV10-1 and TRBJ2-5, with 7 bases fitting TRBD1. After removal of 4 bases from V and 5 bases from J, the junction contained 10 bases not matched to a gene. The germline CDR1 and CDR2 sequences are WNHNN and SYGVQD (reference sequence). The CDR3 has 15 residues.

This clonotype was counted at least ten times. In DNA, the CDR3 is TGTGCCAGCCAAGAGACAGGGAACTATGGCTACACCTTC. This encodes CASQETGNYGYTF. The rearrangement links TRBV12-3 or TRBV12-4 to TRBJ1-2; 7 bases match TRBD1. This CDR3 spans 13 amino acids. The J segment lost 2 bases and the V segment lost 8 bases, leaving 5 bases of the junction unmatched.

The chain employs TRBV20-1 and TRBJ2-7; D gene uncertain. This CDR3 contains 15 residues. The ends were cut back, 6 bases at V and 1 base at J, with 19 bases in the middle. Germline CDR1 and CDR2: DFQATT and SNEGSKA (reference sequence). The CDR3 DNA reads as TGCAGTGCGATAGAGCCGGGTCTCAGGTCCTACGAGCAGTACTTC. Protein: CSAIEPGLRSYEQYF.

This clonotype was recorded many times. The chain joins TRBV5-1 to TRBJ2-1, with TRBD2 matching over 11 bases. CDR1 and CDR2 from the germline V gene are SGHRS and YFSETQ. J lost 6 bases, V lost 4 bases, and 6 bases had no gene match. The CDR3 spans 15 residues. CDR3 protein: CASSVSGRALNEQFF. The CDR3 bases are TGCGCCAGCAGCGTTAGCGGGAGGGCCCTCAATGAGCAGTTCTTC. Together with reference TRBV5-1 and TRBJ2-1, the CDR3 gives the full variable domain: KAGVTQTPRYLIKTRGQQVTLSCSPISGHRSVSWYQQTPGQGLQFLFEYFSETQRNKGNFPGRFSGRQFSNSRSEMNVSTLELGDSALYLCASSVSGRALNEQFFGPGTRLTVL.

This clonotype has a count of ten or more. The gene calls are TRBV28 and TRBJ2-5; D gene uncertain. The CDR3 runs 12 residues. V lost 3 bases and J lost 2, with 4 bases in between. The germline V gene has CDR1 MDHEN and CDR2 SYDVKM. The CDR3 loop is CASSFVQETQYF. In nucleotides, the CDR3 is TGTGCCAGCAGTTTCGTACAAGAGACCCAGTACTTC.

This clonotype was detected many times. This chain uses TRBV29-1 with TRBJ2-7; a possible D gene is TRBD2 (5 bases). Germline V gene sequence: CDR1 SQVTM, CDR2 ANQGSEA. The CDR3 loop spans 11 amino acids. The germline V and J ends were trimmed by 6 bases and 3 bases, with 9 bases remaining between them. The CDR3 bases are TGCAGCGTGTTCCGGGACTACGAGCAGTACTTC. Amino acids: CSVFRDYEQYF.

This clonotype showed up many times. The chain has TRBV7-8 and TRBJ2-2, with D hard to call. Trimming took 6 bases from V and 1 from J, leaving 15 bases between them. Germline CDR1 SGHVS, CDR2 FQNEAQ. The CDR3 is 16 amino acids. CDR3 in DNA: TGTGCCAGCAGGCTAACTTCGCCCAGGAACACCGGGGAGCTGTTTTTT. This encodes CASRLTSPRNTGELFF.

In this sample, this clonotype turned up many times. The genes are TRBV5-1 and TRBJ2-7; possible D gene TRBD2, 6 bases. The germline CDR1 and CDR2 sequences are SGHRS and YFSETQ. Trimming shortened V by 3 bases and J by 1 base, and 17 bases separated the two germline ends. The CDR3 has 16 residues. CDR3 residues: CASSSNPTRPSYEQYF. The CDR3 nucleotides are TGCGCCAGCAGCTCGAACCCGACTAGACCATCCTACGAGCAGTACTTC. Variable domain in full (rest from reference TRBV5-1 and TRBJ2-7): KAGVTQTPRYLIKTRGQQVTLSCSPISGHRSVSWYQQTPGQGLQFLFEYFSETQRNKGNFPGRFSGRQFSNSRSEMNVSTLELGDSALYLCASSSNPTRPSYEQYFGPGTRLTVT.

This clonotype occurred a few times. The V call is TRBV9, the J call TRBJ2-2; D is unclear. Trimming took 0 bases from V and 1 from J, leaving 4 bases between them. The CDR3 loop spans 14 amino acids. CDR1 and CDR2 (germline): SGDLS, YYNGEE. The chain's CDR3 is CASSVAGNTGELFF. The CDR3 DNA is TGTGCCAGCAGCGTAGCCGGGAACACCGGGGAGCTGTTTTTT. Filled out from reference TRBV9 and TRBJ2-2, the complete variable domain reads DSGVTQTPKHLITATGQRVTLRCSPRSGDLSVYWYQQSLDQGLQFLIQYYNGEERAKGNILERFSAQQFPDLHSELNLSSLELGDSALYFCASSVAGNTGELFFGEGSRLTVL.

This clonotype was observed at least ten times. V is TRBV19 and J is TRBJ1-5; no firm D call. The CDR3 has 12 amino acids. CDR1 and CDR2 from the germline V gene are LNHDA and SQIVND (reference sequence). V lost 5 bases and J lost 6, with 8 bases in between. The CDR3 reads CASSPAGQPQHF. The CDR3, as DNA: TGTGCCAGTAGTCCAGCGGGTCAGCCCCAGCATTTT.

This clonotype was picked up many times. This chain uses TRBV10-3 with TRBJ1-1; TRBD1 might be the D (6 bases). There are 12 residues in the CDR3. The germline gives CDR1 ENHRY, CDR2 SYGVKD. Trimming stripped 6 bases from V and 5 bases from J, with 10 bases between. The CDR3 nucleotides are TGTGCCATCAGCTCAGGGGAGACTGAAGCTTTCTTT. It encodes CAISSGETEAFF.

In the case of this clonotype: The junction does not match germline at one end; this may be a read error. The chain combines TRBV7-9 with TRBJ2-1; weak D call: TRBD1 (10 bases). CDR3 length: 14 residues. Germline V lookup: CDR1 SEHNR, CDR2 FQNEAQ (reference sequence). The CDR3 sequence: CASSLAGTGDEQFF. The CDR3 DNA is TGTGCCAGCAGCCTAGCGGGGACAGGGGATGAGCAGTTCTTC.

This clonotype was counted a few times. The chain joins TRBV18 to TRBJ1-3; D not resolved. V lost 3 bases, J lost 0 bases, and 12 bases lay in between. From germline, CDR1 is KGHSH and CDR2 LQKENI. This CDR3 has 16 residues. The CDR3 region is CASSPLDVSSGNTIYF. CDR3 bases: TGTGCCAGCTCACCTTTGGACGTCAGCTCTGGAAACACCATATATTTT.

This clonotype has only a few counts. The chain has TRBV6-1 and TRBJ2-7; 10 nucleotides match TRBD1. In germline, CDR1 is MNHNS, CDR2 SASEGT. This CDR3 has 14 residues. Germline trimming cut 6 bases from V and 5 bases from J; bases unmatched to any gene: 7. CDR3 loop: CASRVDRGLDEQYF. The CDR3 coding sequence is TGTGCCAGCAGGGTAGACAGGGGGCTGGACGAGCAGTACTTC.

This clonotype was observed many times. This chain links TRBV6-1 with TRBJ2-3; the match to TRBD2 covers 13 bases. This CDR3 contains 15 residues. The germline V gene has CDR1 MNHNS and CDR2 SASEGT. V gave up 5 bases and J gave up 6 bases; unmatched junction bases: 5. CDR3 nucleotides: TGTGCCAGCAGTCAGACTAGCGGGGGGAAGGATACGCAGTATTTT. Encoded protein: CASSQTSGGKDTQYF.

This clonotype was recorded a few times. V gene TRBV20-1 combines with J gene TRBJ1-3; D not certain. The V and J ends lost 3 bases and 4 bases respectively, with 16 bases between them. CDR3 length: 15 residues. The germline CDR1 and CDR2 sequences are DFQATT and SNEGSKA (reference sequence). CDR3 sequence (DNA): TGCAGTGCTAGTGTCCCTAGAGGGAGGGGAAACACCATATATTTT. Protein sequence: CSASVPRGRGNTIYF.

This clonotype has at least ten counts. The chain recombines TRBV28 with TRBJ2-1; 8 bases line up with TRBD2. Germline assignment: CDR1 MDHEN and CDR2 SYDVKM. Trimming at V came to 7 bases and at J to 8 bases, leaving 4 bases not matched to a gene. The length of the CDR3 is 12 residues. The CDR3 nucleotides read TGTGCCAGCAAAGGACTAGCATATGAGCAGTTCTTC. Residues: CASKGLAYEQFF.

The table lists this clonotype with many counts. The rearrangement joins TRBV5-1 to TRBJ2-3, with D possibly being TRBD2 (6 bases). Trimming pared 1 base from V and 2 bases from J, leaving 14 bases between. Looked up from germline, CDR1 is SGHRS and CDR2 is YFSETQ. The CDR3 is 16 amino acids. The CDR3 is CASSLSGRKDTDTQYF. CDR3 sequence (DNA): TGCGCCAGCAGCTTGTCGGGGAGGAAGGACACAGATACGCAGTATTTT.

This clonotype was seen a few times. The CDR3 is CSVGQGDQPQHF. The CDR3 DNA is TGCAGTGTCGGACAGGGCGACCAGCCCCAGCATTTT. The V call is TRBV29-1, the J call TRBJ1-5; 8 bases agree with TRBD1. CDR1 is SQVTM and CDR2 is ANQGSEA in the germline V gene. This CDR3 region has 12 residues. The whole variable domain, remainder taken from reference TRBV29-1 and TRBJ1-5, is SAVISQKPSRDICQRGTSLTIQCQVDSQVTMMFWYRQQPGQSLTLIATANQGSEATYESGFVIDKFPISRPNLTFSTLTVSNMSPEDSSIYLCSVGQGDQPQHFGDGTRLSIL.